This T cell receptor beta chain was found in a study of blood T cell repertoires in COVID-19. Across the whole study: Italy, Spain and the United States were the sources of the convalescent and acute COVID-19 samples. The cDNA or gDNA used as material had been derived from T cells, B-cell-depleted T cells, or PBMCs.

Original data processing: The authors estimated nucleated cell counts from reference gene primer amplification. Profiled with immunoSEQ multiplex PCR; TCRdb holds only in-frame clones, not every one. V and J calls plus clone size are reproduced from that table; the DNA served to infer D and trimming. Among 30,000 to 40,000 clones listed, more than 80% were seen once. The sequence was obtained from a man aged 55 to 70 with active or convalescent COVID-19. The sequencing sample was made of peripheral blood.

CDR3 in amino acids: CSVRRDRSGAKNIQYF. CDR3 bases: TGCAGCGTTCGGAGAGACAGGTCAGGGGCCAAAAACATTCAGTACTTC. The chain couples TRBV29-1 to TRBJ2-4; D may be TRBD1 (6 bases). The CDR3 consists of 16 residues. Germline V gene data show CDR1 as SQVTM and CDR2 as ANQGSEA. Between the trimmed V and J ends, which lost 5 bases and 1 base, there was a span of 18 bases. Full variable domain (missing parts from reference TRBV29-1 and TRBJ2-4): SAVISQKPSRDICQRGTSLTIQCQVDSQVTMMFWYRQQPGQSLTLIATANQGSEATYESGFVIDKFPISRPNLTFSTLTVSNMSPEDSSIYLCSVRRDRSGAKNIQYFGAGTRLSVL.